This paragraph covers one T cell receptor (beta chain) sequence. What it recognizes is unknown. TCRdb keeps only in-frame clones here, not all; method: immunoSEQ multiplex PCR. The data contain about 680,000 clones, roughly 90% of them singletons. Stated treatment: around 19 received Ad26.COV2.S at low or high dose, single or two shots; 5 received placebo; per-sample allocation not given. Sampling happened 63 days after the first vaccine or placebo injection. This sample was included in a study of Ad26.COV2.S vaccination and SARS-CoV-2 variants. Trimming cost V 3 bases and J 0 bases, with 12 bases left between them. This CDR3 is 17 amino acids long. Germline V lookup: CDR1 SGHTA, CDR2 FQGNSA. Study-level results: TCR breadth and depth estimates may have understated total T cell responses.

The J gene is TRBJ2-6, the V gene TRBV7-2, with no clear D. This specimen was peripheral blood, taken in a trial of Ad26.COV2.S vaccine versus placebo. The source of this sequence is a person aged 18-65 years who received the Ad26.COV2.S COVID-19 vaccine or a placebo. CDR3 region: CASSFRHPISGANVLTF. CDR3 bases: TGTGCCAGCAGCTTCAGGCATCCCATCTCTGGGGCCAACGTCCTGACTTTC. The entire variable domain, with the rest obtained from reference TRBV7-2 and TRBJ2-6, is as follows: GAGVSQSPSNKVTEKGKDVELRCDPISGHTALYWYRQSLGQGLEFLIYFQGNSAPDKSGLPSDRFSAERTGGSVSTLTIQRTQQEDSAVYLCASSFRHPISGANVLTFGAGSRLTVL.